What follows describes a single TCR beta chain. Its antigen is currently not known. Nothing much larger sits one base from this clone, and base qualities are not available. The data derive from a study of Ad26.COV2.S vaccination and SARS-CoV-2 variants (TCRdb year 2021). Broadly, across the study: Vaccine-arm donors were drawn from COV1001, a multicentre, randomized, double-blind, placebo-controlled phase I-IIa trial of Ad26.COV2.S in healthy adults. Trial participants were randomized into five groups of five: low-dose or high-dose Ad26.COV2.S given once or twice, or placebo on both occasions. Investigators did not know the trial group allocation while performing experiments and assessing outcomes. The TCR-sequenced set comprised around 32 samples: about 19 Ad26.COV2.S vaccine recipients, 5 placebo recipients and 8 SARS-CoV-2 convalescent individuals. Ad26.COV2.S was given intramuscularly at 5x10^10 or 1x10^11 viral particles, as a single shot or as two shots 56 days apart. TCRbeta repertoire sequencing was used to assess the specificity and breadth of SARS-CoV-2-reactive T cell receptors after Ad26.COV2.S vaccination.

The CDR1 and CDR2 encoded by the germline V gene (reference sequence) are MNHNY and SVGAGI. The CDR3 measures 14 amino acids from cysteine to phenylalanine. The only DNA kept is the CDR3, 42 bases in frame from the first base. V drops 5 bases and J drops 0 bases, leaving 10 bases in between. The sample's treatment or condition label is to be understood as: over 15 received Ad26.COV2.S at low or high dose, single or two shots; 5 received placebo; per-sample allocation not given. For vaccine and placebo recipients, the sequenced repertoires came from samples collected on day 63 after the first injection. In Cohort 1b, around 25 adults aged 18-55 years were enrolled at a single site in Boston, USA, between 29 July and 7 August 2020. Ad26.COV2.S consisted of a replication-incompetent adenovirus type 26 vector by which a prefusion-stabilized SARS-CoV-2 spike protein from the original Wuhan strain was expressed.

The immunoSEQ Assay was the method used to sequence TCRbeta CDR3 regions. After extraction, genomic DNA underwent amplification by bias-controlled multiplex PCR, followed by high-throughput sequencing. Regarding the original processing steps: To quantify the absolute abundance of each unique TCRbeta CDR3 region, sequences were collapsed and filtered. T cell fraction was estimated by normalizing TCRbeta template counts to usable DNA, which was measured by amplifying reference genes present in all nucleated cells. Repertoire TCRs were annotated as SARS-CoV-2-specific by exact matching of V gene, CDR3 amino acid sequence and J gene to a known reactive TCR set. The reference SARS-CoV-2 TCR set was obtained from MIRA and was filtered for enrichment in COVID-19-positive ImmuneCODE repertoires, whereby public or cross-reactive TCRs were removed. Based on the MIRA antigens, annotated TCRs were further analysed at the level of specific ORF or position within ORF. Depth was the summed frequency of annotated unique rearrangements, while breadth was defined as annotated unique rearrangements over total unique productive rearrangements. Group comparisons of TCR breadth used two-sided Wilcoxon rank-sum tests. The immuneACCESS repertoire file appears here via TCRdb, limited to in-frame rearrangements. These files lack a portion of the clones; in checked studies, under half of the deficit traces to unresolved V genes, and the cause of the others is not known. Clonal size and the V and J genes are those of that table, whereas D and trimming came from the DNA. The sample includes 400,000 to 450,000 clones, with roughly 90% observed a single time. 12% of the sample is held by the ten biggest clonotypes.

The research as a whole found: Ad26.COV2.S recipients had higher spike-specific TCR breadth than placebo recipients (P = 0.0014). The authors noted that the TCR breadth and depth analyses may have underestimated total T cell responses. The study was not powered for comparison of responses between vaccine doses or regimens. After vaccination, spike-specific CD8+ and CD4+ T cell responses were reported to show substantial breadth. Comparable non-spike TCR breadth was observed between vaccine and placebo recipients, consistent with only spike being contained in the vaccine.

This TCR came from a person aged 18-65 years who received the Ad26.COV2.S COVID-19 vaccine or a placebo. The sample was peripheral blood, taken in a trial of Ad26.COV2.S vaccine versus placebo. The rearrangement combines TRBV6-6 with TRBJ1-1; the D segment cannot be called with confidence. The nucleotide sequence reads as follows: TGTGCCAGCAGTCGCTCAATCATGAACACTGAAGCTTTCTTT. It codes for CASSRSIMNTEAFF.